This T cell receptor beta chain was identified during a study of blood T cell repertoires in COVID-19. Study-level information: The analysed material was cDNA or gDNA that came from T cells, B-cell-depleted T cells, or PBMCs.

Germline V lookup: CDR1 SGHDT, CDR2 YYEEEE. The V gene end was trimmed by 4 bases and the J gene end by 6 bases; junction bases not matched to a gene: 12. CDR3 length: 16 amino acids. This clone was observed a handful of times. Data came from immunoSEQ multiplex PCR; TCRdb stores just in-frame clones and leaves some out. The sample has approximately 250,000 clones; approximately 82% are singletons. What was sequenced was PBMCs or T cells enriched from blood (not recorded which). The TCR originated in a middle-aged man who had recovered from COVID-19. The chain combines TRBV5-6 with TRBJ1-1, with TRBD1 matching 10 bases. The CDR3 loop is CASSRRDRGGLAEAFF. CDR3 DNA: TGTGCCAGCAGCCGCCGGGACAGGGGCGGGTTGGCTGAAGCTTTCTTT.